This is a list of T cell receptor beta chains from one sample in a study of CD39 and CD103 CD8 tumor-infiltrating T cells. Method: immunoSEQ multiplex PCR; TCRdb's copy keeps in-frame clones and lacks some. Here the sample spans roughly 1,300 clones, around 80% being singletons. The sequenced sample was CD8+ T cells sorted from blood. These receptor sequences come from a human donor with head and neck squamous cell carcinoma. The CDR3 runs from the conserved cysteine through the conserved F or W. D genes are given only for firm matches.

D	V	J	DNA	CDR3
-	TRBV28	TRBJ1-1	TGTGCCAGCCGAAAGGTCGGGATGGACACTGAAGCTTTCTTT	CASRKVGMDTEAFF
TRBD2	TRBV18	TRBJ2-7	TGTGCCAGCTCACCAGCCAGCGGGGGGGCTCCGTCGTACGAGCAGTACTTC	CASSPASGGAPSYEQYF
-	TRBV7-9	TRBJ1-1	TGTGCCAGCACCCTCGGGGTTGGCACTGAAGCTTTCTTT	CASTLGVGTEAFF
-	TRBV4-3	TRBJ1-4	TGCGCCAGCAGCCAAGCCGGGGGGGCGAGGAATGAAAAACTGTTTTTT	CASSQAGGARNEKLFF
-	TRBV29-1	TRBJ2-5	TGCAGCGTTGAGTTTAGGGTGGTAGGGGTGGGAGGTCAAGAGACCCAGTACTTC	CSVEFRVVGVGGQETQYF
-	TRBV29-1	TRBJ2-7	TGCAGCGTTGTTCAGGGACCGTCCTACGAGCAGTACTTC	CSVVQGPSYEQYF
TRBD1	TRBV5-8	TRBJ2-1	TGCGCCAGCAGCCAAGCCGCCTACTCAGGGGGCGAGCAGTTCTTC	CASSQAAYSGGEQFF
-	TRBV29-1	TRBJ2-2	TGCAGCGTTGTCTCAGGGCGTACCGGGGAGCTGTTTTTT	CSVVSGRTGELFF
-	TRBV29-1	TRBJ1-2	TGCAGCGTTACAGGGCTCTCCTATGGCTACACCTTC	CSVTGLSYGYTF